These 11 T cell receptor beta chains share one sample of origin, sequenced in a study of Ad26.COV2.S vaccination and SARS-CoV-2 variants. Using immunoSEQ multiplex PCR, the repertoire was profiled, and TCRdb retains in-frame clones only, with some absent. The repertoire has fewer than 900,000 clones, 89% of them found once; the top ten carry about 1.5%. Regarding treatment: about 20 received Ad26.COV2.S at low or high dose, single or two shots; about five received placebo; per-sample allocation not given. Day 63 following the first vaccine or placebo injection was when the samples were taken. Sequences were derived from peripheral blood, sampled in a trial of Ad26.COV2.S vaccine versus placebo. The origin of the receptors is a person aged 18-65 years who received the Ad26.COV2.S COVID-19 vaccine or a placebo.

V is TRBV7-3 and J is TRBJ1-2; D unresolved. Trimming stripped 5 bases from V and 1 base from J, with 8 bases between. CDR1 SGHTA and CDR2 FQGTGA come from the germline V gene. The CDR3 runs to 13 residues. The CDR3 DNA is TGTGCCAGCAGCCCGGGTGTTAACTATGGCTACACCTTC. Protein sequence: CASSPGVNYGYTF.

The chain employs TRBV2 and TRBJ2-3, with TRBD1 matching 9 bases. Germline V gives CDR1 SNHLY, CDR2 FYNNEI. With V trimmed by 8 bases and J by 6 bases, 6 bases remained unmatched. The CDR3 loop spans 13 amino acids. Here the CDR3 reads CASGTGLVDTQYF. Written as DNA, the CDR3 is TGTGCCAGCGGGACAGGGCTAGTTGATACGCAGTATTTT. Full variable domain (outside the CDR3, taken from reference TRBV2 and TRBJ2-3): EPEVTQTPSHQVTQMGQEVILRCVPISNHLYFYWYRQILGQKVEFLVSFYNNEISEKSEIFDDQFSVERPDGSNFTLKIRSTKLEDSAMYFCASGTGLVDTQYFGPGTRLTVL.

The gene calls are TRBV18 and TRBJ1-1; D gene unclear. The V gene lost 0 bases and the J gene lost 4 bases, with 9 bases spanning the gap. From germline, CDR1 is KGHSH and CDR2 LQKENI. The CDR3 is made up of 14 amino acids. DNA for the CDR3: TGTGCCAGCTCACCACCGGTAGGGCTCACTGAAGCTTTCTTT. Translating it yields CASSPPVGLTEAFF. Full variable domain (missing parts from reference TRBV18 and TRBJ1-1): NAGVMQNPRHLVRRRGQEARLRCSPMKGHSHVYWYRQLPEEGLKFMVYLQKENIIDESGMPKERFSAEFPKEGPSILRIQQVVRGDSAAYFCASSPPVGLTEAFFGQGTRLTVV.

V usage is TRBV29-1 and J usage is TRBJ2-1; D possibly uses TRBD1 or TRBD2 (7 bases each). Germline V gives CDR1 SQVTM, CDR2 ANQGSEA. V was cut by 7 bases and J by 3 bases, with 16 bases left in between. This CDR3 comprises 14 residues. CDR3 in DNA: TGCAGCGCCGCAGGGGGGGCTTACTACAATGAGCAGTTCTTC. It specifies CSAAGGAYYNEQFF.

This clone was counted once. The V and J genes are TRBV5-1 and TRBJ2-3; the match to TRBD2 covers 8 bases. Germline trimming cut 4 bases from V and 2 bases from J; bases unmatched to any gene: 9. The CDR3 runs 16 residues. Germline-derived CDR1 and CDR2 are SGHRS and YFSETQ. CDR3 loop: CASSGPSGGVTDTQYF. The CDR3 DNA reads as TGCGCCAGCAGCGGTCCCAGCGGGGGAGTCACAGATACGCAGTATTTT.

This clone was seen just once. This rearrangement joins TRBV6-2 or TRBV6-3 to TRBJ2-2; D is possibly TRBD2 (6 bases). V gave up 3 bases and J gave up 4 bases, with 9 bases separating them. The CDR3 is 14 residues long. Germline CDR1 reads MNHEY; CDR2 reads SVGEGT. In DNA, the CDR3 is TGTGCCAGCAGTTATATGGGGGGCACCGGGGAGCTGTTTTTT. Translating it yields CASSYMGGTGELFF.

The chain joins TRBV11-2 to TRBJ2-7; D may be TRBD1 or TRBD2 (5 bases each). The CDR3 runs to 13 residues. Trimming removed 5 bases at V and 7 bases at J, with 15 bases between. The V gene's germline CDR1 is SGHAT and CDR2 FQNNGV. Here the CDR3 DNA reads TGTGCCAGCAGCCCCGGGACCGGCTGGGAGCAGTACTTC. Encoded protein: CASSPGTGWEQYF.

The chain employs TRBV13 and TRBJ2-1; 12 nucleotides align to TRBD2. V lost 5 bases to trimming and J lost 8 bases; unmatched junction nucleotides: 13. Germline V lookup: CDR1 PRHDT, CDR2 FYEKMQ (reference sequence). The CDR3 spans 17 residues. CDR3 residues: CASSPGTSGPQKDEQFF. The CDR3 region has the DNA TGTGCCAGCAGCCCCGGGACTAGCGGGCCTCAGAAGGATGAGCAGTTCTTC.

The CDR3 loop is CASSQDWARGGAFF. The CDR3 nucleotides read TGCGCCAGCAGCCAAGATTGGGCACGCGGGGGAGCTTTCTTT. V gene TRBV4-3 combines with J gene TRBJ1-1; a possible D gene is TRBD1 (5 bases). Trimming stripped 0 bases from V and 10 bases from J, with 15 bases between. The CDR3 totals 14 residues. Per germline, CDR1 LGHNA and CDR2 YSLEER.

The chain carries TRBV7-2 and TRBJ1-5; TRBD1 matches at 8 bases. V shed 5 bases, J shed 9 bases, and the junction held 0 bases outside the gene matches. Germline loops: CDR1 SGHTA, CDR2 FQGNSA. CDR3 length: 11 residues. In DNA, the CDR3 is TGTGCCAGCAGCACAGGGGGGCCCCAGCATTTT. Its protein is CASSTGGPQHF.

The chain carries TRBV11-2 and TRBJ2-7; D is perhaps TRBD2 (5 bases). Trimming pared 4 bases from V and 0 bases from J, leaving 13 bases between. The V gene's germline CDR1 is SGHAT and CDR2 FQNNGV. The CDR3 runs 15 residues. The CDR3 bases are TGTGCCAGCAGCTCTTTATCCGGAGGCTCCTACGAGCAGTACTTC. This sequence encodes CASSSLSGGSYEQYF.